This T cell receptor beta chain was identified in a study of CD8+ T cells in alopecia areata. With 5 bases clipped from V and 3 bases from J, the junction kept 6 bases outside the gene matches. The CDR3 contains 14 residues. Germline-derived CDR1 and CDR2 are SGHTA and FQGNSA. RNA was isolated and reverse transcribed to cDNA, the sequencing template. Data came from immunoSEQ multiplex PCR; TCRdb stores just in-frame clones and leaves some out. In the table there are 250,000 to 300,000 clones, 58% of which are singletons. Regarding treatment: oral pan-JAK inhibitor, 5-10 mg twice daily. The clonotype originates from a human donor with alopecia areata. The source material was CD4+ T cells sorted from blood, sampled at week 24, from a patient treated with tofacitinib. The rearrangement links TRBV7-2 to TRBJ2-5, with 7 bases that match TRBD1. The CDR3: CASSPVRGKETQYF. As DNA, the CDR3 is TGTGCCAGCAGCCCCGTCAGGGGGAAAGAGACCCAGTACTTC.